This T cell receptor beta chain appears in the sequencing data of a study of T-cell memory formation after mild COVID-19. The wider study: Among the donors, TCR clusters were largely specific to each donor. Study conclusions and caveats: Clones that contracted from day 15 to 85 had balanced CD4/CD8; later expanders were CD4+ biased. Some SARS-CoV-2-responding clones were already detected in memory before infection.

Germline assignment: CDR1 MGHRA and CDR2 YSYEKL. The CDR3 sequence is 16 residues long. V lost 1 base and J lost 0, with 10 bases in between. Notes on this clonotype: Its target is unknown.

A single record per CDR3 protein comes from TCRdb applying MiXCR to the 5' RACE reads. This sample has about 88,000 distinct CDR3 sequences, with nearly 25% found just once. The V and J genes are TRBV4-1 and TRBJ1-3; D gene unclear. The sample consisted of PBMCs or a T cell subset sorted from them (not recorded which). The origin of this receptor is a man between 18 and 35 years old who had mild COVID-19 (a few samples of this study predate the infection). Cell type and time point are not known. The CDR3 DNA sequence: TGCGCCAGCAGCCAAGCCCGCATACTCTCTGGAAACACCATATATTTT. It codes for CASSQARILSGNTIYF.